Below are 25 T cell receptor beta chains sequenced from a single sample in a study of T cell responses to AZD1222 COVID-19 vaccine. Data came from immunoSEQ multiplex PCR; TCRdb stores just in-frame clones and leaves some out. The sample consists of roughly 130,000 clones, approximately 88% of them appearing once. The source material was peripheral blood, sampled on day 0 of AZD1222 vaccination. The receptors were sampled from an adult in good health.

The chain uses TRBV28 and TRBJ1-2, with D unresolved. The CDR3 length is 14 residues. Germline CDR1 reads MDHEN; CDR2 reads SYDVKM. V lost 3 bases and J 7 bases, leaving 15 bases between the germline ends. CDR3 amino acids: CASSFGGELGGYTF. The CDR3 DNA reads TGTGCCAGCAGTTTCGGCGGGGAGTTGGGTGGCTACACCTTC.

V is TRBV2 and J is TRBJ2-1; D gene uncertain. The CDR3 extends over 17 amino acids. Per the germline V gene, CDR1 is SNHLY and CDR2 is FYNNEI. Trimming stripped 2 bases from V and 3 bases from J, with 17 bases between. CDR3 sequence (DNA): TGTGCCAGCAGTGAATTTGGGCCCGGCTGGGACTACAATGAGCAGTTCTTC. It codes for CASSEFGPGWDYNEQFF. The full variable domain, rest sourced from reference TRBV2 and TRBJ2-1, is EPEVTQTPSHQVTQMGQEVILRCVPISNHLYFYWYRQILGQKVEFLVSFYNNEISEKSEIFDDQFSVERPDGSNFTLKIRSTKLEDSAMYFCASSEFGPGWDYNEQFFGPGTRLTVL.

The J gene is TRBJ1-1, the V gene TRBV12-3 or TRBV12-4, with TRBD1 matching over 7 bases. Trimming took 8 bases from V and 7 from J; bases not matched to a gene: 10. The CDR3 runs 13 residues. The CDR3 reads CASSRDRGGEAFF. The CDR3 DNA is TGTGCCAGCTCCCGGGACAGAGGCGGTGAAGCTTTCTTT.

The table lists this clone with a count of one. The chain links TRBV4-3 to TRBJ1-2, with a tentative D call TRBD1 (6 bases). With 0 bases removed from V and 3 bases from J, the gap between germline ends came to 14 bases. This CDR3 spans 16 amino acids. Looked up from germline, CDR1 is LGHNA and CDR2 is YSLEER. CDR3 DNA: TGCGCCAGCAGCCAAGAAGGGCAGGGGTACGACTATGGCTACACCTTC. Translated: CASSQEGQGYDYGYTF.

The CDR3 bases are TGTGCCAGAAGCTTGGGGCAGGCTTACTATGGCTACACCTTC. This sequence encodes CARSLGQAYYGYTF. The chain recombines TRBV5-3 with TRBJ1-2; no reliable D call. TRBV5-3 belongs to the ORF category, with a function that is uncertain. CDR3 size: 14 residues. Trimming took 0 bases from V and 3 from J, leaving 9 bases between them.

This chain connects TRBV1 to TRBJ2-5; the table's D call, TRBD2, was not checked against the DNA. TRBV1 is termed a pseudogene. The CDR3 sequence is 16 residues long. This chain's CDR3 is CTSSHRLAGEAETQYF. The CDR3 DNA follows: TGCACCAGCAGCCATCGACTAGCCGGGGAGGCCGAGACCCAGTACTTC.

The chain joins TRBV18 to TRBJ2-7, with D hard to call. The CDR3 spans 13 residues. CDR1 and CDR2 (germline): KGHSH, LQKENI. Trimming shortened V by 0 bases and J by 7 bases, and 10 bases separated the two germline ends. CDR3 residues: CASSPPPSREQYF. CDR3 DNA sequence: TGTGCCAGCTCACCACCGCCTTCCCGGGAGCAGTACTTC.

The CDR3 DNA reads TGTGCCAGTAGTATAGATGCATCAGGGGGATCTGGCTACACCTTC. This gives the protein CASSIDASGGSGYTF. The V gene is TRBV19, the J gene TRBJ1-2, with 7 bases identical to TRBD1. In germline, CDR1 is LNHDA, CDR2 SQIVND (reference sequence). Trimming took 0 bases from V and 7 from J; bases not matched to a gene: 8. There are 15 residues in the CDR3.

The rearrangement uses TRBV19 and TRBJ1-2, with a weak D call TRBD1 (6 bases). The germline CDR1 and CDR2 sequences are LNHDA and SQIVND (reference sequence). V lost 10 bases and J lost 4, with 31 bases in between. The CDR3 loop spans 18 amino acids. The CDR3 sequence is CATAGAGVGRSILYGYTF. CDR3 nucleotides: TGTGCCACCGCCGGGGCAGGGGTCGGACGCTCCATTCTCTATGGCTACACCTTC.

This clone was detected a few times. This sample also contains other DNA sequences that code for the same CDR3. The chain uses TRBV3-1 (or the pseudogene TRBV3-2) and TRBJ1-2; D not certain. The CDR3 runs to 13 residues. Between the trimmed V and J ends, which lost 1 base and 1 base, there was a span of 4 bases. Germline lookup yields CDR1 LGHDT and CDR2 YNNKEL (reference sequence). CDR3 in DNA: TGTGCCAGCAGCCAAGGGGGTAACTATGGCTACACCTTC. Protein: CASSQGGNYGYTF.

This clone was counted between two and nine times. The chain recombines TRBV7-9 with TRBJ1-6; the D gene is possibly TRBD1 (5 bases). V was shortened by 5 bases and J by 9 bases, with 14 bases between the two germline ends. This CDR3 contains 14 residues. The germline V gene has CDR1 SEHNR and CDR2 FQNEAQ (reference sequence). CDR3 protein: CASSAGNGGSPLHF. The CDR3 DNA is TGTGCCAGCAGCGCCGGTAACGGGGGTTCACCCCTCCACTTT.

The chain links TRBV2 to TRBJ1-5, with D possibly TRBD1 on 6 matching bases. The CDR3 is 14 amino acids. Trimming left V 6 bases short and J 3 bases short, with 12 bases between. Germline CDR1 SNHLY, CDR2 FYNNEI. CDR3 nucleotides: TGTGCCAGCAGGGGGGACACGAACAATCAGCCCCAGCATTTT. This translates into CASRGDTNNQPQHF.

This chain uses TRBV28 with TRBJ1-5, with 9 nucleotides matching TRBD1. There are 14 residues in the CDR3. Germline CDR1 MDHEN, CDR2 SYDVKM. J gave up 9 bases and V 6 bases, and 9 bases lay outside the gene matches. This chain's CDR3 is CASRYLQGAAPQHF. The CDR3 DNA is TGTGCCAGCAGGTATCTACAGGGGGCTGCGCCCCAGCATTTT.

The chain joins TRBV11-2 to TRBJ1-2, with D uncertain. Germline V gene lookup returns CDR1 SGHAT and CDR2 FQNNGV. The CDR3 is 16 residues long. V gave up 5 bases and J gave up 0 bases, with 16 bases separating them. The CDR3 region has the DNA TGTGCCAGCAGCCCGTCCCTCGCAGTAGCTAACTATGGCTACACCTTC. Amino acids: CASSPSLAVANYGYTF. The whole variable domain, filled in from reference TRBV11-2 and TRBJ1-2, reads EAGVAQSPRYKIIEKRQSVAFWCNPISGHATLYWYQQILGQGPKLLIQFQNNGVVDDSQLPKDRFSAERLKGVDSTLKIQPAKLEDSAVYLCASSPSLAVANYGYTFGSGTRLTVV.

The chain carries TRBV27 and TRBJ1-3; D remains unclear. CDR3 size: 16 residues. V was pared by 6 bases and J by 4 bases, with 19 bases between. The germline V gene encodes CDR1 MNHEY and CDR2 SMNVEV (reference sequence). The CDR3, as DNA: TGTGCCAGCAGCGAACGCGCCGCGGCGAGGGGAAACACCATATATTTT. Encoded protein: CASSERAAARGNTIYF.

The chain combines TRBV27 with TRBJ1-3; D gene unclear. The CDR3 loop spans 18 amino acids. Germline CDR1 reads MNHEY; CDR2 reads SMNVEV (reference sequence). V was pared by 2 bases and J by 0 bases, with 17 bases between. The CDR3, as DNA: TGTGCCAGCAGTTTAAATCTCTCAGGCGTGAGCTCTGGAAACACCATATATTTT. Protein: CASSLNLSGVSSGNTIYF.

The J gene is TRBJ2-7, the V gene TRBV19, with 7 nucleotides matching TRBD1. The CDR3 has 14 amino acids. V lost 4 bases and J lost 2; bases outside the gene matches: 5. CDR1 and CDR2 from the germline V gene are LNHDA and SQIVND (reference sequence). The CDR3 DNA is TGTGCCAGTAGTACGACAGGGATAACCTACGAGCAGTACTTC. Translating it yields CASSTTGITYEQYF.

DNA for the CDR3: TGCGCCAGCAGCCCCTTGGGAAGAGAGCAGTTCTTC. It is translated as CASSPLGREQFF. The rearrangement links TRBV5-1 to TRBJ2-1, with D unclear. CDR3 length equals 12 residues. V lost 4 bases and J 10 bases, leaving 12 bases between the germline ends. From germline, CDR1 is SGHRS and CDR2 YFSETQ.

This rearrangement joins TRBV19 to TRBJ1-1, with D possibly TRBD1 on 6 matching bases. Trimming took 6 bases from V and 6 from J, leaving 14 bases between them. This CDR3 region has 13 residues. Germline V gene lookup returns CDR1 LNHDA and CDR2 SQIVND (reference sequence). CDR3 sequence: CASRPTGRSEAFF. CDR3 bases: TGTGCCAGTAGACCAACAGGGAGGTCTGAAGCTTTCTTT.

The sample holds a few counts of this clone. The germline gene is not matched at one end of the junction; a read error may be the cause. V usage is TRBV7-7 and J usage is TRBJ2-7, with D perhaps matching TRBD2 (5 bases). CDR3 size: 13 residues. Germline V lookup: CDR1 SSHAT, CDR2 FNYEAQ (reference sequence). This CDR3 is CASSPQTNHEQYF. The CDR3 nucleotides read TGTGCTAGCAGCCCCCAGACTAACCACGAGCAGTACTTC. Full variable domain (remainder filled in from reference TRBV7-7 and TRBJ2-7): GAGVSQSPRYKVTKRGQDVTLRCDPISSHATLYWYQQALGQGPEFLTYFNYEAQPDKSGLPSDRFSAERPEGSISTLTIQRTEQRDSAMYRCASSPQTNHEQYFGPGTRLTVT.

This chain uses TRBV20-1 with TRBJ1-5; perhaps TRBD1 as D (5 bases). Between the trimmed V and J ends, which lost 3 bases and 4 bases, there was a span of 13 bases. Germline CDR1 and CDR2: DFQATT and SNEGSKA (reference sequence). The CDR3 covers 14 residues. The CDR3, as DNA: TGCAGTGCTAGTTTAGGCAGGGCGAATCAGCCCCAGCATTTT. It codes for CSASLGRANQPQHF.

The gene calls are TRBV19 and TRBJ2-6, with 7 nucleotides matching TRBD1. CDR1 and CDR2 (germline): LNHDA, SQIVND (reference sequence). V lost 5 bases to trimming and J lost 4 bases; unmatched junction nucleotides: 8. The CDR3 runs to 16 residues. For the CDR3, the DNA is TGTGCCAGTAGTGCTGGGACAGCCTCGGGGGCCAACGTCCTGACTTTC. Translating it yields CASSAGTASGANVLTF.

The chain carries TRBV29-1 and TRBJ2-7, with 8 bases lining up with TRBD2. CDR3 length: 14 amino acids. Per germline, CDR1 SQVTM and CDR2 ANQGSEA. The J segment lost 2 bases and the V segment lost 6 bases, leaving 9 bases of the junction unmatched. The CDR3 loop is CSVVRSGGAYEQYF. The CDR3, as DNA: TGCAGCGTAGTTAGGTCGGGAGGGGCCTACGAGCAGTACTTC.

The gene calls are TRBV29-1 and TRBJ2-7; TRBD1 might be the D (5 bases). CDR1 is SQVTM and CDR2 is ANQGSEA in the germline V gene. The CDR3 covers 13 residues. Trimming shortened V by 0 bases and J by 4 bases, and 10 bases separated the two germline ends. CDR3 sequence: CSVEDTGPYEQYF. The CDR3 bases are TGCAGCGTTGAAGATACAGGCCCATACGAGCAGTACTTC.

This clone was detected a few times. The chain carries TRBV5-1 and TRBJ1-2; D not resolved. Between the trimmed V and J ends, which lost 0 bases and 4 bases, there was a span of 10 bases. Germline CDR1 SGHRS, CDR2 YFSETQ. This CDR3 has 14 amino acids. This CDR3 reads CASSLVLGAYGYTF. CDR3 nucleotide sequence: TGCGCCAGCAGCTTGGTCCTAGGAGCCTATGGCTACACCTTC.